These T cell receptor beta chains were read from a single sample in a study of T cells after yellow fever vaccination. TCRdb reprocessed the 5' RACE reads via MiXCR and lists one record per CDR3 protein. The sample holds about 99,000 distinct CDR3 sequences, around 5.8% seen once. Specimen: CD8+ T cells sorted from PBMCs, collected 10 days after the yellow fever booster vaccination. The source is a young man who received the YFV17D yellow fever vaccine. Both conserved end residues are part of each CDR3. Fields, in order: J gene, V gene, D gene, CDR3 length, clone size, CDR3 protein, CDR3 DNA. A D gene is named only where the DNA matches it firmly. Clone sizes are given selectively: once, few, many, or a class where the clone is expanded.

J gene: TRBJ1-5; V gene: TRBV6-5; D gene: TRBD1; CDR3 length: 14; clone size: .; CDR3 protein: CASSYRGPGQPQHF; CDR3 DNA: TGTGCCAGCAGTTACAGGGGGCCGGGTCAGCCCCAGCATTTT
J gene: TRBJ2-3; V gene: TRBV12-3/TRBV12-4; D gene: .; CDR3 length: 16; clone size: .; CDR3 protein: CASSLVGGDSTDTQYF; CDR3 DNA: TGTGCCAGCAGTTTGGTCGGGGGAGATAGCACAGATACGCAGTATTTT
J gene: TRBJ2-6; V gene: TRBV5-4; D gene: .; CDR3 length: 19; clone size: .; CDR3 protein: CASSSAEYVLNSGANVLTF; CDR3 DNA: TGTGCCAGCAGCTCGGCAGAGTACGTCCTTAACTCTGGGGCCAACGTCCTGACTTTC
J gene: TRBJ2-3; V gene: TRBV11-2; D gene: .; CDR3 length: 16; clone size: few; CDR3 protein: CASSLVRASSTDTQYF; CDR3 DNA: TGTGCCAGCAGCTTAGTGAGGGCCTCTAGCACAGATACGCAGTATTTT
J gene: TRBJ1-5; V gene: TRBV5-5; D gene: .; CDR3 length: 15; clone size: few; CDR3 protein: CASSLVGSSNQPQHF; CDR3 DNA: TGTGCCAGCAGCTTGGTAGGCAGTAGCAATCAGCCCCAGCATTTT
J gene: TRBJ2-1; V gene: TRBV4-3; D gene: TRBD2; CDR3 length: 16; clone size: few; CDR3 protein: CASSQDVLAGGNEQFF; CDR3 DNA: TGCGCCAGCAGCCAAGACGTGCTAGCGGGGGGGAATGAGCAGTTCTTC
J gene: TRBJ2-3; V gene: TRBV2; D gene: TRBD2; CDR3 length: 14; clone size: .; CDR3 protein: CASRPPSGGASQYF; CDR3 DNA: TGTGCCAGCAGACCTCCTAGCGGGGGGGCATCGCAGTATTTT
J gene: TRBJ1-1; V gene: TRBV5-1; D gene: .; CDR3 length: 15; clone size: many; CDR3 protein: CASSIPGRMNTEAFF; CDR3 DNA: TGCGCCAGCTCCATTCCGGGGCGAATGAACACTGAAGCTTTCTTT
J gene: TRBJ2-5; V gene: TRBV5-5; D gene: .; CDR3 length: 11; clone size: .; CDR3 protein: CASSFEETQYF; CDR3 DNA: TGTGCCAGCAGTTTTGAAGAGACCCAGTACTTC
J gene: TRBJ1-1; V gene: TRBV12-3/TRBV12-4; D gene: .; CDR3 length: 12; clone size: .; CDR3 protein: CASTPGGFEAFF; CDR3 DNA: TGTGCCAGCACCCCCGGCGGTTTTGAAGCTTTCTTT
J gene: TRBJ2-4; V gene: TRBV29-1; D gene: .; CDR3 length: 11; clone size: many; CDR3 protein: CSVAVRNIQYF; CDR3 DNA: TGCAGCGTTGCAGTCAGAAACATTCAGTACTTC
J gene: TRBJ2-7; V gene: TRBV11-2; D gene: TRBD1; CDR3 length: 13; clone size: many; CDR3 protein: CASSGTELYEQYF; CDR3 DNA: TGTGCCAGCTCCGGGACAGAACTTTACGAGCAGTACTTC
J gene: TRBJ2-4; V gene: TRBV7-9; D gene: .; CDR3 length: 12; clone size: many; CDR3 protein: CASSSLKNIQYF; CDR3 DNA: TGTGCCAGCAGCTCCTTAAAAAACATTCAGTACTTC
J gene: TRBJ1-1; V gene: TRBV6-6; D gene: TRBD1; CDR3 length: 15; clone size: few; CDR3 protein: CASSSADRMNTEAFF; CDR3 DNA: TGTGCCAGCAGTTCCGCGGACAGGATGAACACTGAAGCTTTCTTT
J gene: TRBJ1-1; V gene: TRBV7-8; D gene: TRBD1; CDR3 length: 16; clone size: few; CDR3 protein: CASNAGDRGLYTEAFF; CDR3 DNA: TGTGCCAGCAACGCAGGGGACAGGGGGCTTTACACTGAAGCTTTCTTT
J gene: TRBJ2-1; V gene: TRBV5-4; D gene: .; CDR3 length: 13; clone size: few; CDR3 protein: CASSLGEVREQFF; CDR3 DNA: TGTGCCAGCAGCTTGGGCGAGGTACGGGAGCAGTTCTTC
J gene: TRBJ2-1; V gene: TRBV12-5; D gene: .; CDR3 length: 14; clone size: few; CDR3 protein: CASGLEILGNEQFF; CDR3 DNA: TGTGCTAGTGGTTTGGAAATCCTAGGCAATGAGCAGTTCTTC
J gene: TRBJ1-2; V gene: TRBV12-3/TRBV12-4; D gene: TRBD1; CDR3 length: 14; clone size: many; CDR3 protein: CASSPSGGGNGYTF; CDR3 DNA: TGTGCCAGCAGTCCCTCAGGGGGTGGGAATGGCTACACCTTC
J gene: TRBJ1-1; V gene: TRBV19; D gene: TRBD1; CDR3 length: 14; clone size: few; CDR3 protein: CASAYRQGNTEAFF; CDR3 DNA: TGTGCCAGTGCCTATAGACAGGGAAACACTGAAGCTTTCTTT
J gene: TRBJ2-1; V gene: TRBV20-1; D gene: .; CDR3 length: 15; clone size: many; CDR3 protein: CSARDVGSSYNEQFF; CDR3 DNA: TGCAGTGCTAGAGATGTGGGGAGCTCCTACAATGAGCAGTTCTTC
J gene: TRBJ1-4; V gene: TRBV7-6; D gene: .; CDR3 length: 19; clone size: many; CDR3 protein: CASSLGGYRTDATNEKLFF; CDR3 DNA: TGTGCCAGCAGCTTAGGCGGTTACCGGACCGATGCAACTAATGAAAAACTGTTTTTT
J gene: TRBJ1-5; V gene: TRBV11-2; D gene: .; CDR3 length: 14; clone size: many; CDR3 protein: CASSSGLSNQPQHF; CDR3 DNA: TGTGCCAGCAGCTCGGGGCTTAGCAATCAGCCCCAGCATTTT